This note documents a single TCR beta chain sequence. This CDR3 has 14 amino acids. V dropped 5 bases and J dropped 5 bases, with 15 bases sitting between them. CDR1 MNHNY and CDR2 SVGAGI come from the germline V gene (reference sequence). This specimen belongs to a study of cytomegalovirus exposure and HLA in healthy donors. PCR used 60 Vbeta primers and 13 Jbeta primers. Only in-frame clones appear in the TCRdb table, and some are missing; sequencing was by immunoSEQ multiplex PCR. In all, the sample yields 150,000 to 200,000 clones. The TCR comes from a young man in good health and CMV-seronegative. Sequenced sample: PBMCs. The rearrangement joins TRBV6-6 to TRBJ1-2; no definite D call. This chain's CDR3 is CASSPYLDSYGYTF. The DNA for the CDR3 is TGTGCCAGCAGTCCATACCTGGACTCATATGGCTACACCTTC.